Listed here are 25 T cell receptor beta chains from one sample, sequenced in a study of vaccination effects on CD4 cells after COVID-19. The antigens of these receptors remain unknown. Profiled with immunoSEQ multiplex PCR; TCRdb holds only in-frame clones, not every one. The sample includes fewer than 85,000 clones, under 80% of them seen just once. Using viral peptide pools, the ViraFEST assay grew out antigen-specific CD4+ T cells prior to sequencing. The culture ran for nine to ten days, and then CD4+ T cells were isolated. Every participant took two doses of the BNT162b2 or mRNA-1273 vaccine. The sequencing used CD4+ T cells from PBMCs cultured with HCoV-OC43 spike peptides, collected after COVID-19 vaccination. Stated subset: HCoV-OC43 spike overlapping peptide pool stimulation. These receptors all stem from a human donor who received a COVID-19 vaccine.

The chain links TRBV19 to TRBJ1-2, with 8 bases matching TRBD1. CDR1 and CDR2 from the germline V gene are LNHDA and SQIVND (reference sequence). V trimming: 5 bases; J trimming: 6 bases; junction bases outside the gene matches: 8. This CDR3 contains 14 residues. For the CDR3, the DNA is TGTGCCAGTAGTCCGGACAGGGCGACTCATGGCTACACCTTC. This sequence encodes CASSPDRATHGYTF.

The chain has TRBV6-5 and TRBJ2-2; TRBD1 matches 10 bases. This CDR3 has 15 residues. The germline V gene has CDR1 MNHEY and CDR2 SVGAGI. Losses at the gene ends were 2 bases for V and 6 bases for J; bases not matched to a gene: 3. CDR3 bases: TGTGCCAGCAGTTACGACAGGGGGCTTGCCGGGGAGCTGTTTTTT. Protein: CASSYDRGLAGELFF.

The V gene is TRBV19, the J gene TRBJ1-4; D unclear. Germline CDR1 LNHDA, CDR2 SQIVND (reference sequence). The CDR3 loop spans 12 amino acids. Trimming stripped 4 bases from V and 9 bases from J, with 9 bases between. CDR3 in amino acids: CASSSEMKKLFF. In DNA, the CDR3 is TGTGCCAGTAGTAGTGAAATGAAAAAACTGTTTTTT.

The chain recombines TRBV5-1 with TRBJ2-5; 8 nucleotides line up with TRBD2. Germline trimming cut 3 bases from V and 4 bases from J; bases unmatched to any gene: 5. The germline V gene encodes CDR1 SGHRS and CDR2 YFSETQ. The CDR3 has 14 residues. The CDR3 here is CASSSGGGLETQYF. DNA for the CDR3: TGCGCCAGCAGCTCCGGGGGGGGTTTAGAGACCCAGTACTTC.

This clone has more than one count but fewer than ten. The chain links TRBV5-1 to TRBJ1-5, with 7 bases identical to TRBD1. The CDR3 consists of 14 residues. Trimming cost V 3 bases and J 4 bases; bases outside gene matches: 4. CDR1 is SGHRS and CDR2 is YFSETQ in the germline V gene. CDR3 sequence: CASSSGTANQPQHF. CDR3 sequence (DNA): TGCGCCAGCAGCTCCGGGACAGCTAATCAGCCCCAGCATTTT.

The chain links TRBV18 to TRBJ2-5; no definite D call. V lost 2 bases and J lost 2, with 6 bases in between. The CDR3 has 13 residues. Germline CDR1 reads KGHSH; CDR2 reads LQKENI. CDR3 nucleotide sequence: TGTGCCAGCTCACCAGTCCTACAAGAGACCCAGTACTTC. Translation gives CASSPVLQETQYF.

The chain combines TRBV10-3 with TRBJ1-5; D may be TRBD1 (5 bases). Germline loops: CDR1 ENHRY, CDR2 SYGVKD. The V gene lost 0 bases and the J gene lost 4 bases, with 10 bases spanning the gap. The CDR3 is made up of 15 amino acids. CDR3 bases: TGTGCCATCAGTGAGTCCCAGGGTAGTAATCAGCCCCAGCATTTT. It translates to CAISESQGSNQPQHF.

The count of this clone is one. J is TRBJ1-4 and V is TRBV19; D perhaps matches TRBD1 (6 bases). V lost 1 base to trimming and J lost 7 bases, with 16 bases between them. The germline gives CDR1 LNHDA, CDR2 SQIVND (reference sequence). The CDR3 spans 16 residues. The CDR3 sequence: CASSIGGGAITEKLFF. The CDR3 DNA follows: TGTGCCAGTAGTATAGGTGGGGGCGCAATCACTGAAAAACTGTTTTTT.

About this clone: A read error may account for a junction end that differs from germline. V gene TRBV19 combines with J gene TRBJ2-3, with TRBD2 matching over 9 bases. The germline V gene encodes CDR1 LNHDA and CDR2 SQIVND (reference sequence). The CDR3 extends over 16 amino acids. The DNA for the CDR3 is TGTGCCAGTGCGGGGGGCCCGGGGACTAGCATAGATACGCAGTATTTT. This sequence encodes CASAGGPGTSIDTQYF.

V usage is TRBV5-6 and J usage is TRBJ1-6, with D hard to call. The CDR3 consists of 15 residues. V was trimmed by 2 bases and J by 4 bases, leaving 10 bases between them. Germline V gene lookup returns CDR1 SGHDT and CDR2 YYEEEE. This CDR3 reads CASSFRQDYNSPLHF. CDR3 coding DNA: TGTGCCAGCAGCTTTCGGCAAGATTATAATTCACCCCTCCACTTT.

CDR3 protein: CASSPYRGSNEQFF. The CDR3 DNA reads TGTGCCAGCTCACCTTACAGGGGTAGCAATGAGCAGTTCTTC. The chain uses TRBV18 and TRBJ2-1, with TRBD1 matching 7 bases. V shed 3 bases and J 6 bases; nucleotides not matched to a gene: 5. Germline loops: CDR1 KGHSH, CDR2 LQKENI. The CDR3 sequence is 14 residues long.

This clone was found a few times. The chain employs TRBV3-1 (or the pseudogene TRBV3-2) and TRBJ1-4; 8 bases agree with TRBD1. V gave up 9 bases and J gave up 0 bases; unmatched junction bases: 6. CDR1 and CDR2 from the germline V gene are LGHDT and YNNKEL (reference sequence). This CDR3 comprises 15 residues. CDR3 protein: CARKQGEATNEKLFF. In DNA form, the CDR3 reads TGTGCCAGAAAACAGGGGGAGGCAACTAATGAAAAACTGTTTTTT.

The rearrangement links TRBV18 to TRBJ2-5; the D gene is possibly TRBD2 (6 bases). This CDR3 comprises 15 residues. Germline-derived CDR1 and CDR2 are KGHSH and LQKENI. Trimming removed 0 bases at V and 5 bases at J, with 13 bases between. The CDR3 nucleotides read TGTGCCAGCTCACCACCGGGCGGGGAAGGGGAGACCCAGTACTTC. As protein: CASSPPGGEGETQYF.

This chain joins TRBV2 and TRBJ2-5; 10 nucleotides match TRBD1. Per germline, CDR1 SNHLY and CDR2 FYNNEI. The V segment lost 6 bases and the J segment 5 bases; nucleotides outside the gene matches: 6. The CDR3 loop spans 14 amino acids. The CDR3 sequence is CASRQTGGMETQYF. The CDR3 DNA is TGTGCCAGCAGGCAGACAGGGGGCATGGAGACCCAGTACTTC.

The rearrangement links TRBV15 to TRBJ2-4; TRBD2 matches at 8 bases. Germline CDR1 LNHNV, CDR2 YYDKDF (reference sequence). This CDR3 has 15 residues. Unmatched junction bases numbered 10, after V lost 3 bases and J lost 9 bases. This chain's CDR3 is CATSSPGGASGIQYF. CDR3 bases: TGTGCCACCAGCAGCCCGGGGGGGGCAAGCGGCATTCAGTACTTC.

V usage is TRBV11-1 and J usage is TRBJ1-1, with 7 positions matching TRBD1. Germline trimming cut 1 base from V and 8 bases from J; bases unmatched to any gene: 4. The CDR3 sequence is 13 residues long. Germline loops: CDR1 SGHAT, CDR2 FQDESV (reference sequence). CDR3 region: CASSLGGQLEAFF. Here the CDR3 DNA reads TGTGCCAGCAGCTTAGGGGGACAGCTCGAAGCTTTCTTT.

V usage is TRBV10-1 and J usage is TRBJ2-1, with 8 bases aligning to TRBD1. Germline trimming cut 0 bases from V and 7 bases from J; bases unmatched to any gene: 8. The CDR3 has 16 amino acids. Germline CDR1 WNHNN, CDR2 SYGVQD (reference sequence). The CDR3 DNA reads as TGCGCCAGCAGTGAGTCCTTGAGACAGGGGAGTAATGAGCAGTTCTTC. This encodes CASSESLRQGSNEQFF.

This clone has only a few counts. The chain has TRBV14 and TRBJ1-4; the match to TRBD1 covers 9 bases. CDR1 SGHDN and CDR2 FVKESK come from the germline V gene. The V segment lost 6 bases and the J segment 3 bases; nucleotides outside the gene matches: 5. The CDR3 runs 15 residues. The CDR3, as DNA: TGTGCCAGCAGGAAGAGACAGGGGGCTAATGAAAAACTGTTTTTT. This gives the protein CASRKRQGANEKLFF.

The chain has TRBV9 and TRBJ1-6, with TRBD1 as a possible D gene (6 bases). Trimming removed 0 bases at V and 7 bases at J, with 20 bases between. Germline V lookup: CDR1 SGDLS, CDR2 YYNGEE. This CDR3 comprises 18 residues. The CDR3 bases are TGTGCCAGCAGCGTAGACGACGGGAGGGGGGCTCTAAATTCACCCCTCCACTTT. This translates into CASSVDDGRGALNSPLHF.

This sequence joins TRBV6-5 and TRBJ1-1, with D possibly matching TRBD1 (6 bases). Trimming left V 7 bases short and J 1 base short, with 13 bases between. The CDR3 runs 14 residues. From germline, CDR1 is MNHEY and CDR2 SVGAGI. The CDR3 DNA reads TGTGCCAGCATCATGGGGGCGGGGAACACTGAAGCTTTCTTT. Translated: CASIMGAGNTEAFF.

This clone was seen a few times. CDR3 sequence (DNA): TGTGCCAGCAGTTCCCAGACAGGGGCCACCGGGGAGCTGTTTTTT. Its protein product is CASSSQTGATGELFF. The chain couples TRBV6-6 to TRBJ2-2; 8 bases align to TRBD1. Germline trimming cut 4 bases from V and 4 bases from J; bases unmatched to any gene: 5. Germline loops: CDR1 MNHNY, CDR2 SVGAGI (reference sequence). The CDR3 length is 15 residues.

This chain connects TRBV30 to TRBJ2-5; D might be TRBD2 (7 bases). Trimming shortened V by 6 bases and J by 3 bases, and 17 bases separated the two germline ends. The germline gives CDR1 GTSNPN, CDR2 SVGIG (reference sequence). This CDR3 is 14 amino acids long. The chain's CDR3 is CACRPGGRKETQYF. The CDR3 DNA follows: TGTGCCTGTCGACCGGGGGGCCGAAAAGAGACCCAGTACTTC.

V and J are TRBV7-9 and TRBJ2-4; no clear D. Between the trimmed V and J ends, which lost 9 bases and 5 bases, there was a span of 11 bases. CDR1 SEHNR and CDR2 FQNEAQ come from the germline V gene (reference sequence). The CDR3 spans 12 residues. The CDR3 DNA sequence: TGTGCCAGTGAACGGGTGGAAAACATTCAGTACTTC. As protein: CASERVENIQYF.

This rearrangement joins TRBV19 to TRBJ2-5, with a possible D match to TRBD1 (7 bases). The CDR3 loop spans 14 amino acids. Germline values: CDR1 LNHDA, CDR2 SQIVND (reference sequence). Between the trimmed V and J ends, which lost 7 bases and 7 bases, there was a span of 19 bases. CDR3 sequence (DNA): TGTGCCAGTACCACCGAATGGCAGGGGGGGACCCAGTACTTC. Protein sequence: CASTTEWQGGTQYF.

This clone was seen only a few times. The gene calls are TRBV10-2 and TRBJ1-3; the D is unclear. V lost 6 bases and J lost 4, with 10 bases in between. Germline V gives CDR1 WSHSY, CDR2 SAAADI. The CDR3 is made up of 13 amino acids. CDR3 nucleotide sequence: TGCGCCAGCAGCTTGTATACGGGAAACACCATATATTTT. This sequence encodes CASSLYTGNTIYF.